The entry that follows covers one TCR beta chain sequence. Seattle researchers signed up patients amid active infection and tracked them longitudinally. CDR1 is SNHLY, CDR2 FYNNEI, per germline. The CDR3 loop spans 18 amino acids. Trimming removed 6 bases from V and 0 bases from J, with 24 bases in between. These data belong to a study of blood T cell repertoires in COVID-19. Whole-study context: The samples span acute and convalescent COVID-19 from the United States, Italy and Spain.

Generated by immunoSEQ multiplex PCR, the TCRdb table keeps only in-frame clones and is missing some. The profile shows some 65,000 clones, roughly 86% of them singletons. The V call is TRBV2, the J call TRBJ2-7, with D perhaps TRBD2 (6 bases). Sequencing was carried out using peripheral blood. This TCR was sampled from a man aged 40-55 years with COVID-19, enrolled during active disease. The CDR3 nucleotides read TGTGCCAGCAGGGGGGTTTGGGGGGACCGAACCGACTCCTACGAGCAGTACTTC. Protein: CASRGVWGDRTDSYEQYF.